This TCR beta chain was profiled in a study of T cells in women clearing cervical HPV infection. Looking at the study overall: Case blood was drawn when the lesion was first found; control blood after infection became undetectable. Case blood was drawn a median around 150 days after lesion detection.

Generated by immunoSEQ multiplex PCR, the TCRdb table keeps only in-frame clones and is missing some. This sample contains about 36,000 clones. Worth noting for this clone: The antigen remains undetermined. With the read ending 3 residues before the CDR3 end, the germline J gene is used to fill in that end.

Study observations and caveats: T-cell numbers per sample were unknown and may explain richness differences.

Looked up from germline, CDR1 is SGHRS and CDR2 is YFSETQ. There are 15 residues in the CDR3. Unmatched junction bases numbered 6, after V lost 1 base and J lost 8 bases. The source is a woman between 18 and 70 years old with a cervical HPV16 infection that either progressed to CIN3+ or cleared (not recorded which). Sequenced sample: blood buffy coat. The chain carries TRBV5-1 and TRBJ1-6; TRBD1 agrees at 7 bases. The CDR3: CASSLTGTADSPLHF. Incomplete CDR3 DNA: TGCGCCAGCAGCTTGACCGGGACAGCGGATTCACCC.